What follows are 9 T cell receptor beta chains derived from one specimen sequenced in a study of PD-1 blockade in classical Hodgkin lymphoma. Every patient had relapsed following autologous stem cell transplantation, and cohorts differed in brentuximab vedotin exposure. Measured with immunoSEQ multiplex PCR; TCRdb has only the in-frame clones, and not every one. The sample shows approximately 65,000 clones, approximately 88% of them seen only once. The source was peripheral blood mononuclear cells (PBMCs), collected at baseline. These receptors all come from a human donor with classical Hodgkin lymphoma.

The CDR3 loop is CASTRTGDTDTQYF. As DNA, the CDR3 is TGCGCCAGCACCAGGACAGGGGACACAGATACGCAGTATTTT. The J gene is TRBJ2-3, the V gene TRBV5-1, with 9 bases identical to TRBD1. CDR1 and CDR2 (germline): SGHRS, YFSETQ. The CDR3 runs to 14 residues. After removal of 6 bases from V and 2 bases from J, the junction contained 4 bases not matched to a gene.

This chain links TRBV27 with TRBJ2-5, with 10 bases matching TRBD2. Looked up from germline, CDR1 is MNHEY and CDR2 is SMNVEV (reference sequence). The junction had 5 bases not matched to a gene; V was cut back by 2 bases and J by 5 bases. The CDR3 is 15 amino acids. For the CDR3, the DNA is TGTGCCAGCAGTTTAGGACTAGCGGAAAGGGAGACCCAGTACTTC. Amino acid sequence: CASSLGLAERETQYF.

The V and J genes are TRBV12-5 and TRBJ2-7, with D maybe TRBD1 (6 bases). Trimming took 6 bases from V and 2 from J, leaving 11 bases between them. Germline assignment: CDR1 LGHNT and CDR2 FRNRAP. The CDR3 loop spans 13 amino acids. CDR3 in DNA: TGTGCTAGTGGAGTGGACAGCGCCTACGAGCAGTACTTC. Amino acid sequence: CASGVDSAYEQYF.

The chain links TRBV5-6 to TRBJ2-1; D gene ambiguous. V dropped 2 bases and J dropped 0 bases, with 9 bases sitting between them. Germline CDR1 SGHDT, CDR2 YYEEEE. The CDR3 spans 15 residues. The CDR3 DNA reads TGTGCCAGCAGCTTAGGGATCGGCTCCTACAATGAGCAGTTCTTC. Its translation: CASSLGIGSYNEQFF.

This clone was picked up one time. The chain uses TRBV10-3 and TRBJ2-1; tentatively, D is TRBD2 (6 bases). Germline V gene lookup returns CDR1 ENHRY and CDR2 SYGVKD. Deletions cut 1 base from V and 4 bases from J, with 11 bases between. The CDR3 runs to 15 residues. CDR3: CAISELSSDYNEQFF. As DNA, the CDR3 is TGTGCCATCAGTGAGTTGTCTAGCGATTACAATGAGCAGTTCTTC.

The rearrangement joins TRBV7-2 to TRBJ2-3; 12 bases map to TRBD2. This CDR3 spans 15 amino acids. The V and J ends lost 5 bases and 4 bases, in that order; junction bases with no gene match: 4. Germline CDR1 SGHTA, CDR2 FQGNSA. Here the CDR3 DNA reads TGTGCCAGCAGCCCTAGCGGGGGGGCCGCAGATACGCAGTATTTT. Protein sequence: CASSPSGGAADTQYF.

The rearrangement uses TRBV10-2 and TRBJ1-3; no clear D. The V end lost 2 bases, the J end lost 4 bases, and 9 bases lay between the germline ends. Germline assignment: CDR1 WSHSY and CDR2 SAAADI. The CDR3 has 14 residues. The CDR3 nucleotides are TGCGCCAGCAGTGAGCCTGGGGTGGGAAACACCATATATTTT. Encoded protein: CASSEPGVGNTIYF.

With regard to this clone: This may arise from a read error, as a much more abundant clone is one base away. This specimen includes other DNA sequences encoding the same CDR3. The rearrangement joins TRBV10-3 to TRBJ2-7; D might be TRBD1 (6 bases). CDR1 is ENHRY and CDR2 is SYGVKD in the germline V gene. The CDR3 has 15 residues. For the CDR3, the DNA is TGCGCCACCCGTAACCCGGGACACATCCCTTACGAGCAGTACTTC. Protein sequence: CATRNPGHIPYEQYF.

CDR3 sequence: CASSLVQGHYGYTF. Here the CDR3 DNA reads TGCGCCAGCAGCTTGGTGCAGGGGCATTATGGCTACACCTTC. The chain joins TRBV5-1 to TRBJ1-2, with D possibly being TRBD1 (6 bases). The CDR3 covers 14 residues. Trimming cost V 0 bases and J 5 bases, with 11 bases left between them. From germline, CDR1 is SGHRS and CDR2 YFSETQ.